The clone carrying this T cell receptor beta chain came up once. Germline V gene data show CDR1 as SGHNT and CDR2 as YYREEE (reference sequence). The CDR3 runs to 13 residues. V shed 0 bases and J shed 2 bases, with 5 bases lying between them. This entry is derived from a study of T cell responses to AZD1222 COVID-19 vaccine. Profiling relied on immunoSEQ multiplex PCR, and the TCRdb table lists in-frame clones only, not all of them. The data hold approximately 56,000 clones, with roughly 88% observed a single time. This chain connects TRBV5-4 to TRBJ1-1; no reliable D call. The sample in question was peripheral blood, obtained on day 0 of AZD1222 vaccination. This TCR derives from an adult in good health. The CDR3 DNA is TGTGCCAGCAGCTTGGGGATTAACACTGAAGCTTTCTTT. Translation: CASSLGINTEAFF.